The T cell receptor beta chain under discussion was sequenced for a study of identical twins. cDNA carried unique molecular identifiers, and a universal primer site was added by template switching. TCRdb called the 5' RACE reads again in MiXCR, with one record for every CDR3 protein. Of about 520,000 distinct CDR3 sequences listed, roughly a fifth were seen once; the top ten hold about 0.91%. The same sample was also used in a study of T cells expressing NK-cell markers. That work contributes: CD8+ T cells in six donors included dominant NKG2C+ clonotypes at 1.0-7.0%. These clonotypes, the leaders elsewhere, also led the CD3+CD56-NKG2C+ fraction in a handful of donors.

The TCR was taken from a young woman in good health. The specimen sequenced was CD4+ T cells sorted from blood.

The CDR3, as DNA: TGCGCCAGCAGCTTGACCGGGACAGCTCGCTTATCATACACTGAAGCTTTCTTT. Encoded protein: CASSLTGTARLSYTEAFF. This chain links TRBV5-1 with TRBJ1-1; 7 bases match TRBD1. The germline V gene has CDR1 SGHRS and CDR2 YFSETQ. This CDR3 is 18 amino acids long. Trimming removed 1 base from V and 3 bases from J; junction bases left unmatched: 15.